A single sample gave rise to the 17 T cell receptor beta chains below, sequenced in a study of cytomegalovirus exposure and HLA in healthy donors. PCR involved 60 Vbeta and 13 Jbeta primers. Data came from immunoSEQ multiplex PCR; TCRdb stores just in-frame clones and leaves some out. The sample has 80,000 to 95,000 clones; around 67% are singletons. Sequenced material: PBMCs. The receptors were sampled from a human donor in good health.

In this sample, this clone turned up a few times. The genes are TRBV13 and TRBJ2-1, with 8 bases identical to TRBD1. The CDR3 has 15 residues. V lost 1 base and J lost 1; bases outside the gene matches: 0. Looked up from germline, CDR1 is PRHDT and CDR2 is FYEKMQ (reference sequence). CDR3 DNA sequence: TGTGCCAGCAGCTTAGACAGGGGGTCCTACAATGAGCAGTTCTTC. The encoded protein is CASSLDRGSYNEQFF. The full variable domain, in which reference TRBV13 and TRBJ2-1 provide the parts outside the CDR3, is AAGVIQSPRHLIKEKRETATLKCYPIPRHDTVYWYQQGPGQDPQFLISFYEKMQSDKGSIPDRFSAQQFSDYHSELNMSSLELGDSALYFCASSLDRGSYNEQFFGPGTRLTVL.

This chain links TRBV19 with TRBJ2-1, with D possibly matching TRBD2 (6 bases). The CDR3 contains 17 residues. V lost 2 bases and J 6 bases, leaving 20 bases between the germline ends. In germline, CDR1 is LNHDA, CDR2 SQIVND (reference sequence). The CDR3 coding sequence is TGTGCCAGTAGTATATTGTTCGACGGGACTTACGGCAATGAGCAGTTCTTC. Translation gives CASSILFDGTYGNEQFF.

J is TRBJ1-3 and V is TRBV19; D might be TRBD1 (5 bases). Trimming took off 7 bases at V and 1 base at J, with 20 bases between the two ends. The CDR3 runs to 17 residues. Germline CDR1 is LNHDA and CDR2 is SQIVND (reference sequence). CDR3 in amino acids: CASKRASRGISGNTIYF. As DNA, the CDR3 is TGTGCCAGTAAACGGGCTTCAAGGGGTATTTCTGGAAACACCATATATTTT.

The V gene is TRBV9, the J gene TRBJ1-2; 8 positions agree with TRBD1. The CDR3 is 14 residues long. From germline, CDR1 is SGDLS and CDR2 YYNGEE. The V and J ends lost 0 bases and 8 bases, in that order; junction bases with no gene match: 6. CDR3 sequence (DNA): TGTGCCAGCAGCGTAGGGTCAGGGGGCAGCGGCTACACCTTC. This translates into CASSVGSGGSGYTF. The full variable domain, its missing parts supplied by reference TRBV9 and TRBJ1-2, is DSGVTQTPKHLITATGQRVTLRCSPRSGDLSVYWYQQSLDQGLQFLIQYYNGEERAKGNILERFSAQQFPDLHSELNLSSLELGDSALYFCASSVGSGGSGYTFGSGTRLTVV.

The chain joins TRBV6-1 to TRBJ1-1; D unresolved. Trimming took 4 bases from V and 3 from J, leaving 12 bases between them. The germline CDR1 and CDR2 sequences are MNHNS and SASEGT. The CDR3 loop spans 14 amino acids. The CDR3 sequence: CASSAIADDTEAFF. In nucleotides, the CDR3 is TGTGCCAGCAGTGCGATAGCCGACGACACTGAAGCTTTCTTT.

The chain has TRBV4-3 and TRBJ2-2; maybe TRBD2 (6 bases). The V gene's germline CDR1 is LGHNA and CDR2 YSLEER. CDR3 length: 14 residues. Trimming took off 1 base at V and 7 bases at J, with 10 bases between the two ends. The CDR3 loop reads CASSQVLAIGELFF. The CDR3 nucleotides read TGCGCCAGCAGCCAAGTCCTAGCGATCGGGGAGCTGTTTTTT.

This clone was picked up a small number of times. The chain employs TRBV11-2 and TRBJ2-7; D gene unclear. The CDR3 loop spans 12 amino acids. Germline V gene lookup returns CDR1 SGHAT and CDR2 FQNNGV. The V gene lost 4 bases and the J gene lost 5 bases, with 9 bases spanning the gap. CDR3 nucleotide sequence: TGTGCCAGCAGCTCCTCCTACGACGAGCAGTACTTC. Translated: CASSSSYDEQYF. Full variable domain (outside the CDR3, taken from reference TRBV11-2 and TRBJ2-7): EAGVAQSPRYKIIEKRQSVAFWCNPISGHATLYWYQQILGQGPKLLIQFQNNGVVDDSQLPKDRFSAERLKGVDSTLKIQPAKLEDSAVYLCASSSSYDEQYFGPGTRLTVT.

This chain joins TRBV11-2 and TRBJ2-7; 7 nucleotides line up with TRBD2. CDR3 length: 14 residues. The V gene's germline CDR1 is SGHAT and CDR2 FQNNGV. J was trimmed by 0 bases and V by 3 bases; bases with no gene match: 2. The DNA of the CDR3 is TGTGCCAGCAGCTTGAGCGGGGTCTCCTACGAGCAGTACTTC. Translated, it gives CASSLSGVSYEQYF.

The chain couples TRBV5-1 to TRBJ2-7; maybe TRBD1 (7 bases). Germline V gene sequence: CDR1 SGHRS, CDR2 YFSETQ. V was trimmed by 0 bases and J by 2 bases, leaving 12 bases between them. There are 15 residues in the CDR3. CDR3 nucleotides: TGCGCCAGCAGCTTGGCAGGGGGGCTGACCTACGAGCAGTACTTC. Its protein product is CASSLAGGLTYEQYF.

The chain employs TRBV19 and TRBJ1-2, with 10 bases aligning to TRBD1. The V gene end was trimmed by 0 bases and the J gene end by 1 base; junction bases not matched to a gene: 5. This CDR3 is built from 17 residues. Germline CDR1 is LNHDA and CDR2 is SQIVND (reference sequence). CDR3 sequence: CASSIDLGDRGNYGYTF. The CDR3 bases are TGTGCCAGTAGTATAGATCTAGGGGACAGGGGTAACTATGGCTACACCTTC.

V is TRBV5-1 and J is TRBJ1-1, with 8 nucleotides matching TRBD1. Germline V lookup: CDR1 SGHRS, CDR2 YFSETQ. The CDR3 totals 15 residues. Losses at the gene ends were 2 bases for V and 4 bases for J; bases not matched to a gene: 7. CDR3 DNA: TGCGCCAGCAGCTTCGCCTCGGACAGGGCCACTGAAGCTTTCTTT. This sequence encodes CASSFASDRATEAFF.

The V call is TRBV7-7, the J call TRBJ1-3; D may be TRBD1 (6 bases). The CDR3 runs to 14 residues. Germline lookup yields CDR1 SSHAT and CDR2 FNYEAQ (reference sequence). The ends were cut back, 5 bases at V and 4 bases at J, with 12 bases in the middle. This CDR3 is CASSPRGGGNTIYF. DNA of the CDR3: TGTGCCAGCAGCCCCCGCGGGGGCGGAAACACCATATATTTT.

The chain has TRBV2 and TRBJ1-1; no clear D gene. The CDR3 consists of 11 residues. The V and J ends lost 4 bases and 7 bases respectively, with 7 bases between them. The germline V gene encodes CDR1 SNHLY and CDR2 FYNNEI. The CDR3 region is CASSVHYEAFF. The CDR3, as DNA: TGTGCCAGCAGTGTGCACTATGAAGCTTTCTTT. Full variable domain (rest looked up from reference TRBV2 and TRBJ1-1): EPEVTQTPSHQVTQMGQEVILRCVPISNHLYFYWYRQILGQKVEFLVSFYNNEISEKSEIFDDQFSVERPDGSNFTLKIRSTKLEDSAMYFCASSVHYEAFFGQGTRLTVV.

The rearrangement links TRBV29-1 to TRBJ1-5; 8 nucleotides agree with TRBD1. Germline V lookup: CDR1 SQVTM, CDR2 ANQGSEA. V shed 5 bases and J 5 bases; nucleotides not matched to a gene: 8. The CDR3 length is 14 residues. CDR3 bases: TGCAGCGTTAGGCCAGGGGGCTATGATCAGCCCCAGCATTTT. It is translated as CSVRPGGYDQPQHF.

The chain joins TRBV18 to TRBJ2-2; TRBD2 matches 9 bases. Germline V gene sequence: CDR1 KGHSH, CDR2 LQKENI. The CDR3 runs to 17 residues. Trimming took 2 bases from V and 0 from J; bases not matched to a gene: 4. The CDR3 protein is CASSPTAGGTNTGELFF. The CDR3 nucleotides read TGTGCCAGCTCACCAACGGCGGGGGGGACGAACACCGGGGAGCTGTTTTTT. Full variable domain (outside the CDR3, taken from reference TRBV18 and TRBJ2-2): NAGVMQNPRHLVRRRGQEARLRCSPMKGHSHVYWYRQLPEEGLKFMVYLQKENIIDESGMPKERFSAEFPKEGPSILRIQQVVRGDSAAYFCASSPTAGGTNTGELFFGEGSRLTVL.

This chain links TRBV5-1 with TRBJ1-1; D is ambiguous. V shed 3 bases and J shed 1 base, with 7 bases lying between them. This CDR3 has 13 residues. Germline CDR1 SGHRS, CDR2 YFSETQ. The CDR3 sequence is CASSWAGNTEAFF. The CDR3 DNA follows: TGCGCCAGCAGCTGGGCGGGGAACACTGAAGCTTTCTTT. The whole variable domain, remainder taken from reference TRBV5-1 and TRBJ1-1, is KAGVTQTPRYLIKTRGQQVTLSCSPISGHRSVSWYQQTPGQGLQFLFEYFSETQRNKGNFPGRFSGRQFSNSRSEMNVSTLELGDSALYLCASSWAGNTEAFFGQGTRLTVV.

This clone was recorded a few times. This chain connects TRBV7-9 to TRBJ2-7, with TRBD1 as a possible D gene (6 bases). The germline V gene has CDR1 SEHNR and CDR2 FQNEAQ (reference sequence). The ends were cut back, 5 bases at V and 7 bases at J, with 33 bases in the middle. This CDR3 is built from 19 residues. CDR3 loop: CASSPGLPKTGTLWMEQYF. CDR3 DNA sequence: TGTGCCAGCAGCCCAGGCCTCCCCAAGACCGGGACACTGTGGATGGAGCAGTACTTC.